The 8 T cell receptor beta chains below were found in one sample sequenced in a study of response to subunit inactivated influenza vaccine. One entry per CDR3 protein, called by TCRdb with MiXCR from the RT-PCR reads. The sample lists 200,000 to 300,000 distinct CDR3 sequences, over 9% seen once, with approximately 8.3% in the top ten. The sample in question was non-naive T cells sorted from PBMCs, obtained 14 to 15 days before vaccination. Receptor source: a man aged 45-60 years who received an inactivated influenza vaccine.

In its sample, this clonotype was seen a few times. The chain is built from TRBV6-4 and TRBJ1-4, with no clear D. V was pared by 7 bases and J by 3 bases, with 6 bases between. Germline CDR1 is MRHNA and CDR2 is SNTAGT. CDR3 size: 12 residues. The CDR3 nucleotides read TGTGCCAGCAAGCGGTCTAATGAAAAACTGTTTTTT. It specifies CASKRSNEKLFF.

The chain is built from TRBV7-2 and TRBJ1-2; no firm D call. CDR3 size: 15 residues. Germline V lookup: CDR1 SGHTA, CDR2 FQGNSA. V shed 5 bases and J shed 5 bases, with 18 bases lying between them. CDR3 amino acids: CASSPFSVGLYGYTF. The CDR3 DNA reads TGTGCCAGCAGCCCTTTTAGTGTTGGGCTATATGGCTACACCTTC.

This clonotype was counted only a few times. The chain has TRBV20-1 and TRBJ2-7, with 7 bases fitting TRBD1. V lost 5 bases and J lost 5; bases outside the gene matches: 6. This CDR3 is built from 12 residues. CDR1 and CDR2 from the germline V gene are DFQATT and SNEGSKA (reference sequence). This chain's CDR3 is CSAYRGTHEQYF. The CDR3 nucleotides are TGCAGTGCTTACAGGGGAACCCACGAGCAGTACTTC.

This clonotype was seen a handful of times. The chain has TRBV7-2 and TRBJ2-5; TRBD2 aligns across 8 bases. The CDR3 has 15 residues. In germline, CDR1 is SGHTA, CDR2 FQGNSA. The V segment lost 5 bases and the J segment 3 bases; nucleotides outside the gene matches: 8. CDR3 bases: TGTGCCAGCAGCCGGCGACTAGCGCGAGAAGAGACCCAGTACTTC. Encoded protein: CASSRRLAREETQYF.

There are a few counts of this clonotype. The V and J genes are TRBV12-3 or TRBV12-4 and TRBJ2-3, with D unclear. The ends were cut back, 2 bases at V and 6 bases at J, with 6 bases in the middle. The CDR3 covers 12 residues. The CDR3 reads CASSLTWDTQYF. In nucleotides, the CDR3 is TGTGCCAGCAGTTTAACATGGGATACGCAGTATTTT.

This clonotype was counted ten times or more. CDR3 in amino acids: CASSLVYPDTQYF. The CDR3 DNA reads TGTGCCAGCAGCTTAGTATACCCAGATACGCAGTATTTT. The chain couples TRBV7-9 to TRBJ2-3, with D uncertain. V lost 1 base to trimming and J lost 4 bases, with 6 bases between them. Germline assignment: CDR1 SEHNR and CDR2 FQNEAQ (reference sequence). The CDR3 has 13 residues.

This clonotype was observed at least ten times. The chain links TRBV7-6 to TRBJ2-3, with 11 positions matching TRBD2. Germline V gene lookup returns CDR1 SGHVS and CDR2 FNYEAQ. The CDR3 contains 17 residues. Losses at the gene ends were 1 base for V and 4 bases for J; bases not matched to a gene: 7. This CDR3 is CASSLVLAGVGADTQYF. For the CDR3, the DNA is TGTGCCAGCAGCTTAGTACTAGCGGGAGTAGGGGCAGATACGCAGTATTTT.

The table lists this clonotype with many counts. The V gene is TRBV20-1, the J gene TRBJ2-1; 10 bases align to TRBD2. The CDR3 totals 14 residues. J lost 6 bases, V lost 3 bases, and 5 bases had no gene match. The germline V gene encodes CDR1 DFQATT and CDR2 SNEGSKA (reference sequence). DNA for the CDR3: TGCAGTGCTAGTCTAGCGGGAGTTTCCAATGAGCAGTTCTTC. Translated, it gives CSASLAGVSNEQFF.